One sample yielded the 6 T cell receptor beta chains listed below, sequenced in a study of T-cell reconstitution after alpha-beta-depleted transplantation in children. During its preparation, the TCRbeta library received unique molecular identifiers. MiXCR, applied by TCRdb to the PCR reads, yields one record per CDR3 protein. The sample shows about 280,000 distinct CDR3 sequences, 11% of them seen only once. The sample consisted of peripheral blood, taken 180 days after TCRalphabeta/CD19-depleted stem cell transplant. All receptors come from a male patient between 2 and 9 years old who had a stem cell transplant for chronic granulomatous disease, so the T cells may come from the graft donor.

There are many counts of this clonotype. This chain uses TRBV5-1 with TRBJ2-3, with 13 bases identical to TRBD2. The trim removed 0 bases at V and 5 bases at J, leaving 6 bases unmatched. CDR3 length: 17 residues. Germline V lookup: CDR1 SGHRS, CDR2 YFSETQ. CDR3 DNA sequence: TGCGCCAGCAGCTTGGACCCGGGACTAGCGGGATTAGATACGCAGTATTTT. Protein sequence: CASSLDPGLAGLDTQYF.

This clonotype was recorded many times. The rearrangement uses TRBV4-3 and TRBJ1-4; D not certain. Trimming left V 0 bases short and J 3 bases short, with 8 bases between. The germline CDR1 and CDR2 sequences are LGHNA and YSLEER. The CDR3 contains 15 residues. CDR3 bases: TGCGCCAGCAGCCAAGATACGAGCTCTAATGAAAAACTGTTTTTT. Its protein product is CASSQDTSSNEKLFF.

In its sample, this clonotype was seen many times. This chain links TRBV20-1 with TRBJ1-2; 9 bases line up with TRBD1. Per the germline V gene, CDR1 is DFQATT and CDR2 is SNEGSKA (reference sequence). After removal of 0 bases from V and 3 bases from J, the junction contained 5 bases not matched to a gene. CDR3 length equals 15 residues. The CDR3 loop is CSAREGTGFDYGYTF. DNA for the CDR3: TGCAGTGCTAGAGAAGGGACAGGGTTTGACTATGGCTACACCTTC.

This clonotype was recorded many times. The V gene is TRBV27, the J gene TRBJ2-7; the match to TRBD1 covers 9 bases. V was pared by 6 bases and J by 4 bases, with 10 bases of the junction left unmatched. CDR3 length equals 15 residues. Per the germline V gene, CDR1 is MNHEY and CDR2 is SMNVEV (reference sequence). The CDR3 sequence is CASSGSGTGLYEQYF. CDR3 coding DNA: TGTGCCAGCAGCGGATCCGGGACAGGGTTGTACGAGCAGTACTTC.

Many counts were recorded for this clonotype. J is TRBJ2-1 and V is TRBV28; D might be TRBD1 or TRBD2, each matching 5 bases. Trimming pared 5 bases from V and 4 bases from J, leaving 15 bases between. CDR3 length equals 15 residues. The germline gives CDR1 MDHEN, CDR2 SYDVKM. CDR3 nucleotides: TGTGCCAGCAGTGACCCCGGGACGAATTACAATGAGCAGTTCTTC. This codes for CASSDPGTNYNEQFF.

This clonotype appeared many times. The V and J genes are TRBV11-2 and TRBJ2-5, with a possible D match to TRBD2 (6 bases). Germline lookup yields CDR1 SGHAT and CDR2 FQNNGV. The CDR3 sequence is 15 residues long. V dropped 5 bases and J dropped 5 bases, with 18 bases sitting between them. The CDR3, as DNA: TGTGCCAGCAGCGGCTCCTCGGGACTTCCTGAGACCCAGTACTTC. Its protein product is CASSGSSGLPETQYF.